This T cell receptor (beta chain) was identified in a study of spatial heterogeneity in lung cancer. About the study: Each time, sequencing found more beta-chain sequences than alpha-chain sequences. Study findings and constraints: The number of expanded tumor alpha and beta chains correlated with mutation number.

TCRdb recomputed calls from the 5' RACE reads with MiXCR, one row per CDR3 protein. The sample yields roughly 5,100 distinct CDR3 sequences, under 8.5% seen once. The V end lost 1 base, the J end lost 2 bases, and 12 bases lay between the germline ends. The CDR3 sequence is 15 residues long. From germline, CDR1 is SGHRS and CDR2 YFSETQ. Regarding time point: sample taken at primary tumor resection. Turning to this clonotype: Its cognate antigen is unknown.

The sequencing here drew on lung tumor tissue, taken at surgery. This receptor was obtained from a female donor with early-stage non-small cell lung cancer. J is TRBJ2-5 and V is TRBV5-1; either TRBD1 or TRBD2 may supply D (5 bases each). The CDR3 here is CASSLSGDPQETQYF. The DNA of the CDR3 is TGCGCCAGCAGCTTGTCTGGGGACCCGCAAGAGACCCAGTACTTC.